What follows are 19 T cell receptor beta chains derived from one specimen sequenced in a study of identical twins. TCRdb reprocessed the 5' RACE reads with MiXCR, giving one entry per CDR3 protein. The sample lists about 530,000 distinct CDR3 sequences; about a fifth were seen once. These data also featured in a second study, about yellow fever vaccine responses in identical twins.

The sequencing input was CD4+ T cells sorted from blood. Source of these receptors: a woman younger than 30 in good health.

The chain links TRBV5-1 to TRBJ2-5; the D gene could be TRBD1 or TRBD2 (5 bases each). The germline V gene has CDR1 SGHRS and CDR2 YFSETQ. CDR3 length equals 14 residues. With 6 bases removed from V and 3 bases from J, the gap between germline ends came to 15 bases. The CDR3 sequence: CASKKGPGEETQYF. DNA for the CDR3: TGCGCCAGCAAGAAGGGACCCGGGGAAGAGACCCAGTACTTC.

For the CDR3, the DNA is TGTGCCAGCAGTGGACAGGGGGCGGCTGCGGAGACCCAGTACTTC. Amino acid sequence: CASSGQGAAAETQYF. The chain carries TRBV27 and TRBJ2-5, with 11 bases that match TRBD1. Germline loops: CDR1 MNHEY, CDR2 SMNVEV (reference sequence). V shed 5 bases and J 5 bases; nucleotides not matched to a gene: 7. This CDR3 has 15 amino acids.

The V and J genes are TRBV27 and TRBJ1-2; weak D call: TRBD1 (5 bases). From germline, CDR1 is MNHEY and CDR2 SMNVEV (reference sequence). CDR3 size: 14 residues. V was shortened by 5 bases and J by 7 bases, with 17 bases between the two germline ends. This CDR3 reads CASSRTGGWGGYTF. CDR3 DNA sequence: TGTGCCAGCAGTCGGACGGGGGGTTGGGGTGGCTACACCTTC.

V usage is TRBV5-1 and J usage is TRBJ2-1; 8 bases agree with TRBD2. Germline V gene lookup returns CDR1 SGHRS and CDR2 YFSETQ. This CDR3 contains 17 residues. With 3 bases clipped from V and 4 bases from J, the junction kept 12 bases outside the gene matches. CDR3 loop: CASSSSLAGRRYNEQFF. In nucleotides, the CDR3 is TGCGCCAGCAGCTCCTCCTTAGCGGGAAGAAGGTACAATGAGCAGTTCTTC.

V gene TRBV29-1 combines with J gene TRBJ2-7; 8 bases line up with TRBD1. Germline V CDR1 and CDR2: SQVTM, ANQGSEA. With 5 bases clipped from V and 3 bases from J, the junction kept 0 bases outside the gene matches. The CDR3 extends over 11 amino acids. The CDR3 region has the DNA TGCAGCGTTACAGGGGGCTACGAGCAGTACTTC. Translating gives CSVTGGYEQYF.

This clonotype has a handful of counts. The genes are TRBV12-3 or TRBV12-4 and TRBJ2-3; the D gene is possibly TRBD2 (6 bases). V was trimmed by 5 bases and J by 6 bases, leaving 18 bases between them. The CDR3 is made up of 15 amino acids. The CDR3 region is CASSISGMRADTQYF. The CDR3 DNA sequence: TGTGCCAGCAGTATTAGCGGAATGAGGGCGGATACGCAGTATTTT.

This clonotype has just a few counts. The chain combines TRBV24-1 with TRBJ2-3, with 12 bases fitting TRBD1. Germline CDR1 is KGHDR and CDR2 is SFDVKD. The CDR3 sequence is 17 residues long. Trimming took 4 bases from V and 4 from J; bases not matched to a gene: 8. The CDR3: CATSDPGTGGLADTQYF. In DNA, the CDR3 is TGTGCCACCAGTGACCCCGGGACAGGGGGCCTGGCAGATACGCAGTATTTT.

Many counts were recorded for this clonotype. The V and J genes are TRBV29-1 and TRBJ2-1; the match to TRBD2 covers 11 bases. In germline, CDR1 is SQVTM, CDR2 ANQGSEA. This CDR3 has 16 residues. V shed 0 bases, J shed 4 bases, and the junction held 5 bases outside the gene matches. The CDR3 sequence: CSVEDSTSGRYNEQFF. The DNA for the CDR3 is TGCAGCGTTGAAGACTCCACTAGCGGGAGATACAATGAGCAGTTCTTC.

This clonotype appeared a few times. This chain's CDR3 is CSAWTSASKDTQYF. The CDR3, as DNA: TGCAGTGCCTGGACTAGCGCTAGTAAAGATACGCAGTATTTT. This chain links TRBV20-1 with TRBJ2-3, with 9 positions matching TRBD2. The germline V gene has CDR1 DFQATT and CDR2 SNEGSKA (reference sequence). With V trimmed by 6 bases and J by 5 bases, 9 bases remained unmatched. The CDR3 extends over 14 amino acids.

This clonotype was counted a few times. The chain carries TRBV28 and TRBJ2-1, with 10 positions matching TRBD2. The germline CDR1 and CDR2 sequences are MDHEN and SYDVKM. This CDR3 spans 13 amino acids. Losses at the gene ends were 8 bases for V and 8 bases for J; bases not matched to a gene: 6. Here the CDR3 reads CASEPSGSDEQFF. Written as DNA, the CDR3 is TGTGCCAGCGAGCCTAGCGGGAGTGATGAGCAGTTCTTC.

This chain uses TRBV5-1 with TRBJ2-1; either TRBD1 or TRBD2 may fit D (6 bases each). With 7 bases removed from V and 6 bases from J, the gap between germline ends came to 14 bases. Germline loops: CDR1 SGHRS, CDR2 YFSETQ. This CDR3 has 13 residues. The CDR3 spells CASRRGTVNEQFF. The CDR3 DNA is TGCGCCAGCCGGAGGGGGACGGTCAATGAGCAGTTCTTC.

This clonotype was seen a handful of times. The chain employs TRBV5-1 and TRBJ2-7; 8 nucleotides line up with TRBD1. Germline values: CDR1 SGHRS, CDR2 YFSETQ. The CDR3 runs to 14 residues. Trimming at V came to 4 bases and at J to 7 bases, leaving 10 bases not matched to a gene. Written as DNA, the CDR3 is TGCGCCAGCAGCCTGGACCTCAGGGGGCTTGAGCAGTACTTC. Translation gives CASSLDLRGLEQYF.

V usage is TRBV7-6 and J usage is TRBJ2-5, with D possibly matching TRBD2 (5 bases). V shed 3 bases and J shed 2 bases, with 16 bases lying between them. The CDR3 has 16 amino acids. Germline V CDR1 and CDR2: SGHVS, FNYEAQ. DNA of the CDR3: TGTGCCAGCAGCTTGACCACTAACAGACTACAAGAGACCCAGTACTTC. It codes for CASSLTTNRLQETQYF. Full variable domain (outside the CDR3, taken from reference TRBV7-6 and TRBJ2-5): GAGVSQSPRYKVTKRGQDVALRCDPISGHVSLYWYRQALGQGPEFLTYFNYEAQQDKSGLPNDRFSAERPEGSISTLTIQRTEQRDSAMYRCASSLTTNRLQETQYFGPGTRLLVL.

The rearrangement links TRBV6-5 to TRBJ1-6; D gene unclear. The V gene's germline CDR1 is MNHEY and CDR2 SVGAGI. This CDR3 has 15 amino acids. V lost 4 bases and J 3 bases, leaving 10 bases between the germline ends. The DNA for the CDR3 is TGTGCCAGCAGTTCGCCGGGAGGCTATAATTCACCCCTCCACTTT. It encodes CASSSPGGYNSPLHF.

This clonotype was counted between two and nine times. This chain links TRBV20-1 with TRBJ2-1; 10 bases are a match to TRBD2. This CDR3 is 17 amino acids long. Germline CDR1 and CDR2: DFQATT and SNEGSKA (reference sequence). The V segment lost 1 base and the J segment 0 bases; nucleotides outside the gene matches: 6. The CDR3 bases are TGCAGTGCTAGAGCTAGCGGGGGCCGTAGCTCCTACAATGAGCAGTTCTTC. This sequence encodes CSARASGGRSSYNEQFF.

The J gene is TRBJ1-1, the V gene TRBV5-5; D remains ambiguous. The CDR3 is made up of 14 amino acids. CDR1 SGHKS and CDR2 YYEKEE come from the germline V gene (reference sequence). Trimming stripped 4 bases from V and 1 base from J, with 11 bases between. The CDR3 spells CASSKRLGNTEAFF. CDR3 DNA: TGTGCCAGCAGCAAGAGGTTGGGGAACACTGAAGCTTTCTTT. Full variable domain (missing parts from reference TRBV5-5 and TRBJ1-1): DAGVTQSPTHLIKTRGQQVTLRCSPISGHKSVSWYQQVLGQGPQFIFQYYEKEERGRGNFPDRFSARQFPNYSSELNVNALLLGDSALYLCASSKRLGNTEAFFGQGTRLTVV.

The CDR3 spells CASSETGAGEQYV. The CDR3 DNA follows: TGTGCCAGCAGTGAGACAGGGGCAGGGGAGCAGTACGTC. This chain connects TRBV27 to TRBJ2-7, with 8 bases matching TRBD1. The CDR3 extends over 13 amino acids. V lost 5 bases, J lost 7 bases, and 7 bases stayed unmatched. From germline, CDR1 is MNHEY and CDR2 SMNVEV (reference sequence).

This clonotype was recorded a few times. The chain couples TRBV28 to TRBJ1-2, with D unclear. Germline CDR1 MDHEN, CDR2 SYDVKM. This CDR3 has 14 amino acids. With 6 bases removed from V and 0 bases from J, the gap between germline ends came to 11 bases. CDR3 sequence: CASSSTRTNYGYTF. In nucleotides, the CDR3 is TGTGCCAGCAGCTCGACTAGAACTAACTATGGCTACACCTTC.

This clonotype was seen a handful of times. The CDR3 bases are TGTGCCAGCAGCCATGACAGGGGGCGACTAGCGGGACGGAGCGGGGAGCTGTTTTTT. It specifies CASSHDRGRLAGRSGELFF. The chain has TRBV11-2 and TRBJ2-2; possibly TRBD2 for D (11 bases). Germline CDR1 is SGHAT and CDR2 is FQNNGV. CDR3 length equals 19 residues. The germline V and J ends were trimmed by 5 bases and 7 bases, with 29 bases remaining between them.